The source of this T cell receptor (beta chain) is a study of shared clonotypes between healthy human individuals. Study details: Researchers assigned three CD4 naive, three CD4 memory, two CD8 naive and one CD8 memory plate to each donor.

Several immunoSEQ plates held equal portions of the genomic DNA taken from each subset. Some clones are missing from TCRdb's copy, which holds only in-frame ones; the method was immunoSEQ multiplex PCR. The sample lists hundreds of thousands of clones, about 95% occurring once. CD8 cells classed as naive were CD45RO-negative and positively selected for CCR7, excluding terminally differentiated effector memory CD45RA+ cells. The junction had 8 bases not matched to a gene; V was cut back by 8 bases and J by 4 bases. Germline loops: CDR1 SNHLY, CDR2 FYNNEI. This CDR3 contains 13 residues. Sequenced input: naive CD8+ T cells sorted from blood. The gene calls are TRBV2 and TRBJ2-7; 7 bases are shared with TRBD2. This TCR derives from a woman between 25 and 40 years old in good health. CDR3 sequence (DNA): TGTGCCAGCCGAGGCGGGAGTCGGTACGAGCAGTACTTC. Encoded protein: CASRGGSRYEQYF.